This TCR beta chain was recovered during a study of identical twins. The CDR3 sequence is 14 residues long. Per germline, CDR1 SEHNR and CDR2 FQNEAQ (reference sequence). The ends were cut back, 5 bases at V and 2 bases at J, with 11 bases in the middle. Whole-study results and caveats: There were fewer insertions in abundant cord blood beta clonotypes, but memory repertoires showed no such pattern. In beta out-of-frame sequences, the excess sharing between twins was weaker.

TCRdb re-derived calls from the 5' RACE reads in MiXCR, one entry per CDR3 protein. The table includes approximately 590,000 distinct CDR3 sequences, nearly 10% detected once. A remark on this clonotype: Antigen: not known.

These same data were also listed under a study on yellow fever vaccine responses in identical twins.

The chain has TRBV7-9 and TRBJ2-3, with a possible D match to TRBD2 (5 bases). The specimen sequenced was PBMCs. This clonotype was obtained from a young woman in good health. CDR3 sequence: CASSLPRATDTQYF. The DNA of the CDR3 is TGTGCCAGCAGCCTCCCGCGGGCCACAGATACGCAGTATTTT.